This T cell receptor beta chain was observed in a study of Graves' ophthalmopathy and Graves' hyperthyroidism. Broader study findings: Blood also held most thyroid clonotypes expanded above 0.001 frequency. Built on 13 signatures, a model told ophthalmopathy apart from stable hyperthyroidism with about 90% sensitivity and 80% to 82% specificity.

The CDR3 loop spans 16 amino acids. Germline assignment: CDR1 DFQATT and CDR2 SNEGSKA (reference sequence). Trimming took 1 base from V and 0 from J, leaving 16 bases between them. Transcripts of RNA were the source for amplifying TCR beta CDR3 regions. Scientists carried out first-round RT-PCR using HTBI primers and then a second-round multiplex PCR. Each CDR3 protein gets one entry after TCRdb re-called the multiplex PCR reads with MiXCR. The sample carries about 740,000 distinct CDR3 sequences, 40% recorded once. Worth noting for this clonotype: The antigen remains undetermined.

The sequence derives from an adult man with Graves' ophthalmopathy. Sample: peripheral blood. The V and J genes are TRBV20-1 and TRBJ2-7; either TRBD1 or TRBD2 may fit D (5 bases each). The DNA of the CDR3 is TGCAGTGCTAGAGTACCCCGGACACGGGACTCCTACGAGCAGTACTTC. Translated, it gives CSARVPRTRDSYEQYF.